This record concerns one TCR beta chain sequence. Germline V gene sequence: CDR1 GTSNPN, CDR2 SVGIG (reference sequence). Trimming took 2 bases from V and 5 from J, leaving 16 bases between them. The CDR3 has 15 residues. The data were taken from a study of cytomegalovirus exposure and HLA in healthy donors. PCR amplification relied on 60 Vbeta primers (plus 13 Jbeta primers). Method: immunoSEQ multiplex PCR; TCRdb's copy keeps in-frame clones and lacks some. This table holds 100,000 to 150,000 clones. The clonotype was recovered from a man younger than 30 in good health and CMV-seronegative. Sequencing was carried out using PBMCs. This chain links TRBV30 with TRBJ1-5, with D possibly matching TRBD1 (5 bases). The CDR3 is CAWSPLATGYQPQHF. The CDR3 DNA reads as TGTGCCTGGAGTCCACTCGCTACAGGCTATCAGCCCCAGCATTTT.